This T cell receptor (beta chain) emerged from a study of beta chain features in type 1 diabetes. Study results and caveats: High TCR expression in some cells could lead to their over-representation in cDNA sequencing. TCRB CDR3 length was moderately but significantly reduced in all four CD4+ subsets of Type 1 diabetes patients.

A word on this clone: Its antigen remains unknown.

Germline-derived CDR1 and CDR2 are MDHEN and SYDVKM. The CDR3 runs to 13 residues. The V and J ends lost 8 bases and 7 bases, in that order; junction bases with no gene match: 10. Every bit of the isolated RNA underwent reverse transcription, so sequencing read expressed TCRB transcripts. Sequenced by immunoSEQ multiplex PCR; TCRdb stores in-frame clones only, minus some. This table holds fewer than 450,000 clones, roughly 13% found once. J is TRBJ1-1 and V is TRBV28, with 7 nucleotides matching TRBD1. Sequencing was performed on naive CD4+ T cells from blood. The clonotype originates from a woman aged 18-29 years with type 1 diabetes. The CDR3, as DNA: TGTGCCAGCCTATACCCACGGGACAGTGAAGCTTTCTTT. Protein: CASLYPRDSEAFF.